This is a list of T cell receptor beta chains from one sample in a study of cytomegalovirus exposure and HLA in healthy donors. The assay was immunoSEQ multiplex PCR, and TCRdb's table has in-frame clones only and misses some. The sample has around 150,000 clones, over 75% seen once. Material for sequencing was PBMCs. The receptors originated from a woman in her 50s in good health and CMV-seropositive. Each CDR3 is given with its conserved first and last residue. Each record gives: clone size, V gene, D gene, J gene, CDR3 DNA, CDR3 protein. D genes are given only for firm matches. Not every row has a clone size; where given, it reads once, few, many or a size class.

>NA|TRBV4-1|NA|TRBJ2-4
TGCGCCAGCAGCCAAGTGAGCGGATTAGCCAAAAACATTCAGTACTTC
CASSQVSGLAKNIQYF
>NA|TRBV2|NA|TRBJ2-3
TGTGCCAGCAAGAAAGTGAGAGAGACAGATACGCAGTATTTT
CASKKVRETDTQYF
>NA|TRBV2|NA|TRBJ1-2
TGTGCCAGCAAAAGACAGGAGCTCTACTATGGCTACACCTTC
CASKRQELYYGYTF
>once|TRBV5-6|TRBD1|TRBJ2-5
TGTGCCAGCCTAGGACAGGGCAAGACCCAGTACTTC
CASLGQGKTQYF
>NA|TRBV5-4|TRBD1|TRBJ1-2
TGTGCCAGCAGCCCCCCGGGACAGGGTATCTCTTGGGGCTACACCTTC
CASSPPGQGISWGYTF
>NA|TRBV2|TRBD1|TRBJ1-5
TGTGCCAGCAGCGGGGACAGGGGCGGTCAGCCCCAGCATTTT
CASSGDRGGQPQHF
>NA|TRBV2|NA|TRBJ1-1
TGTGCCAGCAGTGGTTGGAGCGGCACTGAAGCTTTCTTT
CASSGWSGTEAFF
>NA|TRBV11-2|TRBD1|TRBJ2-1
TGTGCCAGCAGCTTAGGACAGGGCCCCTACAATGAGCAGTTCTTC
CASSLGQGPYNEQFF
>NA|TRBV13|TRBD2|TRBJ2-5
TGTGCCAGCAGCGCTTCTAGCGGGGGGACGGAGACCCAGTACTTC
CASSASSGGTETQYF
>once|TRBV6-5|TRBD2|TRBJ2-7
TGTGCCAGCAGGTCCGGGACTAGCCAGGCCTACGAGCAGTACTTC
CASRSGTSQAYEQYF
>NA|TRBV2|TRBD2|TRBJ2-2
TGTGCCAGCACCGGGACTAGTGTCGCCGGGGAGCTGTTTTTT
CASTGTSVAGELFF
>NA|TRBV6-6|NA|TRBJ2-2
TGTGCCAGCAGCTCAGGGGTCCCCGGGGAGCTGTTTTTT
CASSSGVPGELFF
>NA|TRBV4-1|NA|TRBJ2-1
TGCGCCAGCAGCCAAGTACATACACCCTACAATGAGCAGTTCTTC
CASSQVHTPYNEQFF
>NA|TRBV25-1|NA|TRBJ2-2
TGTGCCAGCAGTGACAGGGACACCGGGGAGCTGTTTTTT
CASSDRDTGELFF
>NA|TRBV28|TRBD1|TRBJ1-2
TGTGCCAGCAGTATAGAGGGGGCCTATGGCTACACCTTC
CASSIEGAYGYTF
>NA|TRBV15|TRBD1|TRBJ2-7
TGTGCCACCAGCACTGGGGACAGGGGAGGCGAGGAGCAGTACTTC
CATSTGDRGGEEQYF
>once|TRBV29-1|TRBD1|TRBJ2-1
TGCAGCGTTTGCCGGGACAGGGGCAGGAATGAGCAGTTCTTC
CSVCRDRGRNEQFF
>NA|TRBV7-9|NA|TRBJ1-2
TGTGCCAGCAGCTCGGGACTTGGGGACTATGGCTACACCTTC
CASSSGLGDYGYTF
>once|TRBV7-2|NA|TRBJ1-2
TGTGCCAGCAGCTTAGTACAAGCTAACTATGGCTACACCTTC
CASSLVQANYGYTF
>NA|TRBV28|NA|TRBJ2-1
TGTGCCAGCAGTTCGGCGGGGGCCGAGAACTACAATGAGCAGTTCTTC
CASSSAGAENYNEQFF
>NA|TRBV6-1|TRBD1|TRBJ1-1
TGTGCCAGCAGTGAGTCCAGGGGGTGGAACACTGAAGCTTTCTTT
CASSESRGWNTEAFF
>NA|TRBV7-9|TRBD2|TRBJ2-7
TGTGCCAGCAGCTTGACTAGCGGGAGGAGCTCCTACGAGCAGTACTTC
CASSLTSGRSSYEQYF
>NA|TRBV27|NA|TRBJ1-4
TGTGCCAGCAGTTTAAACGGGGGGAAAGAAAAACTGTTTTTT
CASSLNGGKEKLFF